The entry that follows covers one TCR beta chain sequence. The antigen is unknown. PCR primers comprised 60 Vbeta and 13 Jbeta primers. The assay was immunoSEQ multiplex PCR, and TCRdb's table has in-frame clones only and misses some. The sample includes some 150,000 clones, roughly 80% of them seen just once. The data stem from a study of cytomegalovirus exposure and HLA in healthy donors. Losses at the gene ends were 3 bases for V and 2 bases for J; bases not matched to a gene: 5. The CDR3 has 15 residues. Germline CDR1 reads LNHNV; CDR2 reads YYDKDF (reference sequence). The study's findings and limits: Accurate prediction of most subjects' HLA-A and HLA-B alleles from TCR beta sequences was reported. Relative to equally common others, HLA-associated TCR beta chains showed greater clonal expansion in a later analysis. It was only CMV serostatus that was available as immune exposure information.

The TCR was taken from a human donor in good health. Sequenced: PBMCs. The chain employs TRBV15 and TRBJ2-7; 9 bases match TRBD2. CDR3 sequence: CATSSFSGGTYEQYF. CDR3 bases: TGTGCCACCAGCAGCTTTAGCGGGGGTACCTACGAGCAGTACTTC. The complete variable domain, with remaining parts taken from reference TRBV15 and TRBJ2-7, reads DAMVIQNPRYQVTQFGKPVTLSCSQTLNHNVMYWYQQKSSQAPKLLFHYYDKDFNNEADTPDNFQSRRPNTSFCFLDIRSPGLGDTAMYLCATSSFSGGTYEQYFGPGTRLTVT.